This T cell receptor (beta chain) was recorded in a study of Graves' ophthalmopathy and Graves' hyperthyroidism. Trimming shortened V by 0 bases and J by 11 bases, and 14 bases separated the two germline ends. This CDR3 comprises 13 residues. The germline gives CDR1 SGDLS, CDR2 YYNGEE. The TCR beta CDR3 regions underwent amplification from RNA transcripts. Following a first-round RT-PCR that used HTBI primers, a second-round multiplex PCR was carried out. MiXCR, applied by TCRdb to the multiplex PCR reads, yields one record per CDR3 protein. The table has roughly 700,000 distinct CDR3 sequences, around 40% seen once.

The sequencing sample was made of peripheral blood. The sequence was obtained from an adult man with Graves' ophthalmopathy. V and J are TRBV9 and TRBJ1-1, with D possibly TRBD1 on 5 matching bases. As DNA, the CDR3 is TGTGCCAGCAGCGTAGGTGGGACGGGCGTGGCTTTCTTT. Residues: CASSVGGTGVAFF.